This T cell receptor beta chain was profiled in a study of blood T cell repertoires in COVID-19. Study summary: Donors in the United States, Italy and Spain gave samples during acute or convalescent COVID-19.

Authors' processing steps: The assay estimated nucleated cells by amplifying reference gene primers. Assay used: immunoSEQ multiplex PCR; TCRdb lists only in-frame clones, some missing. D and trimming were read from the DNA, whereas the V and J calls and clone size are those reported in that table. The table includes about 250,000 clones, 86% detected once. V was pared by 8 bases and J by 3 bases, with 4 bases of the junction left unmatched. The CDR3 consists of 13 residues. CDR1 is MNHEY and CDR2 is SMNVEV in the germline V gene (reference sequence). Sequenced sample: PBMCs or T cells enriched from blood (not recorded which). The receptor's source is a man aged 40-49 years who had recovered from COVID-19. The rearrangement uses TRBV27 and TRBJ2-4, with TRBD2 matching 7 bases. The CDR3 here is CASGGSVKNIQYF. The CDR3 region has the DNA TGTGCCAGCGGCGGGAGTGTCAAAAACATTCAGTACTTC.